This passage covers 21 T cell receptor beta chains from one sample sequenced in a study of cytomegalovirus exposure and HLA in healthy donors. PCR involved 60 Vbeta and 13 Jbeta primers. The table came from immunoSEQ multiplex PCR; TCRdb's copy has only in-frame clones and leaves some out. The sample records roughly 190,000 clones, around 87% being singletons. The specimen was PBMCs. These receptors originate from a man aged 25-40 years in good health and CMV-seronegative.

This chain links TRBV18 with TRBJ2-7; 7 bases map to TRBD1. Germline CDR1 is KGHSH and CDR2 is LQKENI. This CDR3 region has 14 residues. Trimming took 4 bases from V and 2 from J; bases not matched to a gene: 5. For the CDR3, the DNA is TGTGCCAGCTCACTCACTGACAGGGCCTACGAGCAGTACTTC. This translates into CASSLTDRAYEQYF.

V and J are TRBV11-2 and TRBJ2-7; 7 bases are a match to TRBD1. CDR1 and CDR2 (germline): SGHAT, FQNNGV. V dropped 5 bases and J dropped 4; count of bases not matched to a gene: 17. This CDR3 is built from 17 residues. CDR3 sequence (DNA): TGTGCCAGCAGCATACTGGGACAGCCGTTGAAACATTACGAGCAGTACTTC. It is translated as CASSILGQPLKHYEQYF.

This clone was seen only once. This chain joins TRBV18 and TRBJ2-5; D possibly corresponds to TRBD2 (5 bases). Germline V gene lookup returns CDR1 KGHSH and CDR2 LQKENI. CDR3 length: 14 residues. V was clipped by 0 bases and J by 4 bases, with 9 bases between them. The CDR3 DNA follows: TGTGCCAGCTCACCACCCAGCGGTCCAGAGACCCAGTACTTC. Translating it yields CASSPPSGPETQYF.

V is TRBV5-4 and J is TRBJ2-1, with 12 bases that match TRBD2. Germline CDR1 reads SGHNT; CDR2 reads YYREEE (reference sequence). V lost 7 bases and J lost 5; bases outside the gene matches: 7. The CDR3 spans 15 residues. The CDR3 sequence: CASLAGGGSHNEQFF. CDR3 DNA: TGTGCCAGCCTAGCGGGAGGGGGGTCCCACAATGAGCAGTTCTTC.

The chain uses TRBV11-2 and TRBJ2-7; 7 bases are a match to TRBD1. The germline gives CDR1 SGHAT, CDR2 FQNNGV. V was pared by 5 bases and J by 2 bases, with 6 bases of the junction left unmatched. This CDR3 has 14 amino acids. The CDR3 DNA reads TGTGCCAGCAGCCCGACCGGGACAGCCTACGAGCAGTACTTC. Translated, it gives CASSPTGTAYEQYF.

This clone has more than one count but fewer than ten. V gene TRBV6-1 combines with J gene TRBJ2-5; no definite D call. Germline loops: CDR1 MNHNS, CDR2 SASEGT. This CDR3 region has 13 residues. V gave up 1 base and J gave up 5 bases, with 8 bases separating them. This CDR3 reads CASSEGLLETQYF. The CDR3 DNA reads as TGTGCCAGCAGTGAAGGTCTATTGGAGACCCAGTACTTC.

This chain connects TRBV14 to TRBJ2-3; 8 bases are a match to TRBD2. The CDR3 has 15 residues. Trimming at V came to 0 bases and at J to 6 bases, leaving 5 bases not matched to a gene. The V gene's germline CDR1 is SGHDN and CDR2 FVKESK. In DNA, the CDR3 is TGTGCCAGCAGCCAAGATAGCGGGATATTTGATACGCAGTATTTT. Translating gives CASSQDSGIFDTQYF.

The chain carries TRBV27 and TRBJ1-1; TRBD1 might be the D (5 bases). This CDR3 spans 13 amino acids. Trimming cost V 7 bases and J 0 bases, with 9 bases left between them. Germline CDR1 is MNHEY and CDR2 is SMNVEV (reference sequence). The CDR3 sequence is CASKGRLNTEAFF. The CDR3 coding sequence is TGTGCCAGCAAGGGGCGATTGAACACTGAAGCTTTCTTT.

The chain carries TRBV19 and TRBJ2-2; TRBD2 matches 7 bases. Losses at the gene ends were 6 bases for V and 0 bases for J; bases not matched to a gene: 16. The length of the CDR3 is 19 residues. Germline CDR1 reads LNHDA; CDR2 reads SQIVND (reference sequence). The CDR3 reads CASRGTGTKRLPNTGELFF. For the CDR3, the DNA is TGTGCCAGTAGGGGGACCGGGACTAAGAGACTCCCGAACACCGGGGAGCTGTTTTTT.

This chain connects TRBV11-2 to TRBJ1-5; D is unclear. V gave up 5 bases and J gave up 4 bases, with 12 bases separating them. Per germline, CDR1 SGHAT and CDR2 FQNNGV. This CDR3 spans 14 amino acids. This chain's CDR3 is CASSRTTENQPQHF. The CDR3 nucleotides read TGTGCCAGCAGCCGAACAACAGAGAATCAGCCCCAGCATTTT.

The chain is built from TRBV27 and TRBJ2-7; a possible D gene is TRBD2 (6 bases). The V gene's germline CDR1 is MNHEY and CDR2 SMNVEV (reference sequence). CDR3 size: 14 residues. The germline V and J ends were trimmed by 5 bases and 4 bases, with 15 bases remaining between them. The CDR3 sequence is CASSPSGGFYEQYF. The CDR3 nucleotides are TGTGCCAGCAGTCCCTCCGGAGGGTTTTACGAGCAGTACTTC.

The table lists this clone with a few counts. The chain is built from TRBV10-3 and TRBJ2-2, with 8 bases identical to TRBD1. In germline, CDR1 is ENHRY, CDR2 SYGVKD. There are 15 residues in the CDR3. The ends lost 7 bases at V and 4 bases at J; junction bases unmatched: 8. This CDR3 reads CAITRGQGSTGELFF. CDR3 sequence (DNA): TGTGCCATCACCAGAGGACAGGGTAGCACCGGGGAGCTGTTTTTT.

This rearrangement joins TRBV5-4 to TRBJ1-4, with 12 positions matching TRBD1. The germline gives CDR1 SGHNT, CDR2 YYREEE (reference sequence). CDR3 size: 14 residues. V was pared by 5 bases and J by 8 bases, with 4 bases of the junction left unmatched. The CDR3, as DNA: TGTGCCAGCAGTCCGGGACAGGGGGCGGAAAAACTGTTTTTT. This sequence encodes CASSPGQGAEKLFF.

This clone showed up just once. The J gene is TRBJ1-6, the V gene TRBV11-3; the D is unclear. Trimming left V 5 bases short and J 7 bases short, with 9 bases between. CDR1 and CDR2 (germline): SGHNT, YENEEA. The CDR3 has 13 amino acids. The CDR3, as DNA: TGTGCCAGCAGCCAAGAGGAAAATTCACCCCTCCACTTT. This sequence encodes CASSQEENSPLHF.

The chain joins TRBV7-8 to TRBJ2-6; D may be TRBD1 (6 bases). The CDR3 is made up of 18 amino acids. Germline loops: CDR1 SGHVS, CDR2 FQNEAQ. The V gene lost 1 base and the J gene lost 0 bases, with 13 bases spanning the gap. The CDR3 loop is CASSLDQGLYSGANVLTF. CDR3 sequence (DNA): TGTGCCAGCAGCTTAGACCAGGGGCTCTACTCTGGGGCCAACGTCCTGACTTTC.

The genes are TRBV18 and TRBJ1-6, with 8 positions matching TRBD1. Germline lookup yields CDR1 KGHSH and CDR2 LQKENI. There are 17 residues in the CDR3. With V trimmed by 4 bases and J by 7 bases, 12 bases remained unmatched. CDR3 coding DNA: TGTGCCAGCTCACAGGATTTCGGGAACAGGGGGAATTCACCCCTCCACTTT. Protein: CASSQDFGNRGNSPLHF.

The chain combines TRBV19 with TRBJ2-7; D remains unclear. With 6 bases removed from V and 2 bases from J, the gap between germline ends came to 17 bases. Germline-derived CDR1 and CDR2 are LNHDA and SQIVND (reference sequence). The CDR3 totals 15 residues. The CDR3 DNA reads as TGTGCCAGTAGCCCGCTTATCACAAACACCTACGAGCAGTACTTC. Translated, it gives CASSPLITNTYEQYF.

This chain joins TRBV5-1 and TRBJ2-7; 7 bases align to TRBD2. The germline CDR1 and CDR2 sequences are SGHRS and YFSETQ. V was pared by 2 bases and J by 6 bases, with 5 bases of the junction left unmatched. CDR3 length: 13 amino acids. The CDR3 bases are TGCGCCAGCAGCTTATCGGGGGGACGCGAGCAGTACTTC. It yields the protein CASSLSGGREQYF.

The gene calls are TRBV28 and TRBJ2-5, with 11 bases that match TRBD2. CDR3 length: 16 amino acids. After removal of 2 bases from V and 4 bases from J, the junction contained 6 bases not matched to a gene. Per germline, CDR1 MDHEN and CDR2 SYDVKM. CDR3 DNA: TGTGCCAGCAGTTTAACTAGCGGGAGATTGGGAGAGACCCAGTACTTC. This encodes CASSLTSGRLGETQYF.

The V gene is TRBV7-6, the J gene TRBJ2-7; 7 bases line up with TRBD2. Germline trimming cut 5 bases from V and 0 bases from J; bases unmatched to any gene: 10. Germline-derived CDR1 and CDR2 are SGHVS and FNYEAQ. The CDR3 contains 16 residues. The DNA of the CDR3 is TGTGCCAGCAGCCCAGTTCGGGGGGAAGACTCCTACGAGCAGTACTTC. This gives the protein CASSPVRGEDSYEQYF.

This clone has only one observation. The chain uses TRBV2 and TRBJ1-5, with a tentative D call TRBD1 (6 bases). The CDR3 has 15 residues. The V and J ends lost 6 bases and 3 bases respectively, with 15 bases between them. Germline V gene data show CDR1 as SNHLY and CDR2 as FYNNEI. The CDR3 spells CASSTQGLNNQPQHF. CDR3 in DNA: TGTGCCAGCAGCACACAGGGACTAAACAATCAGCCCCAGCATTTT. Together with reference TRBV2 and TRBJ1-5, the CDR3 gives the full variable domain: EPEVTQTPSHQVTQMGQEVILRCVPISNHLYFYWYRQILGQKVEFLVSFYNNEISEKSEIFDDQFSVERPDGSNFTLKIRSTKLEDSAMYFCASSTQGLNNQPQHFGDGTRLSIL.